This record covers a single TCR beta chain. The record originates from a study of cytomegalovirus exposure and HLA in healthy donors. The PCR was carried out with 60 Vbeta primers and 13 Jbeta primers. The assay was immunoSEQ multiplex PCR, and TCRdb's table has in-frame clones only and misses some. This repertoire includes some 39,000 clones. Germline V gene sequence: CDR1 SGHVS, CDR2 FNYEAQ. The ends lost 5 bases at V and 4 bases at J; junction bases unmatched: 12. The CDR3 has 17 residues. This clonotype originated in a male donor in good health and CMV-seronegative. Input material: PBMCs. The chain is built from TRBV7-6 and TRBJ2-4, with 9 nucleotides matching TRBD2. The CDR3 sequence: CASSPGLAGVRKNIQYF. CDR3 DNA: TGTGCCAGCAGCCCGGGACTAGCAGGGGTGAGGAAAAACATTCAGTACTTC.